This T cell receptor beta chain comes out of a study of blood T cell repertoires in COVID-19. At the level of the study: Donors in the United States, Italy and Spain gave samples during acute or convalescent COVID-19. T cells, B-cell-depleted T cells, or PBMCs supplied cDNA or gDNA.

Authors' processing steps: Estimation of nucleated cell counts was performed using reference gene primer amplification. TCRdb's copy holds only in-frame clones and misses some; the assay was immunoSEQ multiplex PCR. D and trimming were read from the DNA, whereas the V and J calls and clone size are those reported in that table. In the table there are 150,000 to 200,000 clones, about four fifths of which are singletons. The germline V and J ends were trimmed by 0 bases and 0 bases, with 9 bases remaining between them. Germline V CDR1 and CDR2: MGHRA, YSYEKL. The CDR3 has 16 residues. Details on this clone: Other DNA sequences in the sample encode the same CDR3.

This clonotype was sampled from a woman aged 80 or older with acute or convalescent COVID-19. Sequenced sample: peripheral blood. The J gene is TRBJ1-3, the V gene TRBV4-1; possibly TRBD1 for D (5 bases). CDR3 region: CASSQETGNSGNTIYF. For the CDR3, the DNA is TGCGCCAGCAGCCAAGAAACAGGCAACTCTGGAAACACCATATATTTT.